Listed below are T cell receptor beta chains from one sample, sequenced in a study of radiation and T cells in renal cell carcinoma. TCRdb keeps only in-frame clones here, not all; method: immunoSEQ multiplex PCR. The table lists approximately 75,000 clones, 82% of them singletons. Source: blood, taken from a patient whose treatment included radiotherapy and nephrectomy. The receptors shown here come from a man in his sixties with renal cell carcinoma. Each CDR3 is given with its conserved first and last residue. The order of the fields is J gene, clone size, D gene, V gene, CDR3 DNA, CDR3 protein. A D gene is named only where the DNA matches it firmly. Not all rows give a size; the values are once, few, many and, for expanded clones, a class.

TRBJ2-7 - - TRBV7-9 TGTGCCAGCAGCTTAGGGTCAGGGACCGAGCAGTACTTC CASSLGSGTEQYF
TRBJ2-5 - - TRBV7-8 TGTGCCAGCAGCCTAGAACAAGAGACCCAGTACTTC CASSLEQETQYF
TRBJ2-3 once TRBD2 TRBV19 TGTGCCAGTAGTGGGCTAGCGGGAGGAGGCCCTAGCACAGATACGCAGTATTTT CASSGLAGGGPSTDTQYF
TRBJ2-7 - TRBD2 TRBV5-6 TGTGCCAGCAGCTTGGGGGGACTAGCGGGAGGCTACGAGCAATACTTC CASSLGGLAGGYEQYF
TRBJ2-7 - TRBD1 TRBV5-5 TGTGTCAGCAGCCAACCGGACAGGGGGGTCAACGAGCAGTACTTC CVSSQPDRGVNEQYF
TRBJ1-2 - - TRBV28 TGTGCCAGCAGTTTCCCGGACAAGTCCCATGGCTACACCTTC CASSFPDKSHGYTF
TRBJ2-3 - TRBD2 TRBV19 TGTGCCAGTAGTCTCGGACTAGCACAAGATACGCAGTATTTT CASSLGLAQDTQYF
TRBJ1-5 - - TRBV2 TGTGCCAGCAAGGACGGGCTAGGCAATCAGCCCCAGCATTTT CASKDGLGNQPQHF
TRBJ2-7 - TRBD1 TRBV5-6 TGTGCCAGCAGCCATTCCTGGGGCTGGACAGGGCCCTACGAGCAGTACTTC CASSHSWGWTGPYEQYF
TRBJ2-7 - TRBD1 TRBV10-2 TGCGCCAGCACGATTGGACAGGGCCACGAGCAGTACTTC CASTIGQGHEQYF